The rows below give T cell receptor beta chains drawn from one sample of a study of cytomegalovirus exposure and HLA in healthy donors. TCRdb keeps only in-frame clones here, not all; method: immunoSEQ multiplex PCR. The table lists about 190,000 clones, 9.5% to 15% of them singletons. The source material was PBMCs. All receptors derive from a man between 50 and 59 years old in good health and CMV-seropositive. CDR3s include the opening cysteine and the closing phenylalanine or tryptophan. The D gene is left open where the match is weak. The size field is filled for only some rows; it gives once, few, many or a size class.

few	TRBV5-6	13	TRBJ1-2	NA	CASSLVQGGGYTF	TGTGCCAGCAGCTTGGTTCAGGGAGGTGGCTACACCTTC
few	TRBV5-1	14	TRBJ1-1	NA	CASSLPRGNTEAFF	TGCGCCAGCAGCCTACCGCGGGGGAACACTGAAGCTTTCTTT
few	TRBV28	14	TRBJ1-6	TRBD1	CATKPGQHNSPLHF	TGTGCCACCAAACCGGGACAGCATAATTCACCCCTCCACTTT
few	TRBV2	13	TRBJ2-7	NA	CATGGTLTYEQYF	TGTGCCACAGGCGGGACCTTAACCTACGAGCAGTACTTC
few	TRBV5-1	16	TRBJ2-1	TRBD2	CASSPTSGGFYNEQFF	TGCGCCAGCAGCCCGACTAGCGGGGGGTTCTACAATGAGCAGTTCTTC
few	TRBV6-6	14	TRBJ1-3	NA	CASSYEIAGNTIYF	TGTGCCAGCAGTTATGAGATCGCTGGAAACACCATATATTTT
few	TRBV29-1	13	TRBJ1-5	NA	CSVGEVGNQPQHF	TGCAGCGTTGGGGAGGTGGGCAATCAGCCCCAGCATTTT
NA	TRBV18	16	TRBJ2-2	TRBD1	CASSPWTGANTGELFF	TGTGCCAGCTCACCCTGGACAGGGGCGAACACCGGGGAGCTGTTTTTT
NA	TRBV6-5	15	TRBJ2-2	TRBD1	CASSKTGGYNGELFF	TGTGCCAGCAGCAAGACAGGGGGCTATAACGGGGAGCTGTTTTTT
few	TRBV5-1	14	TRBJ1-1	TRBD1	CASSLETGGAEAFF	TGCGCCAGCAGCTTGGAGACAGGGGGTGCTGAAGCTTTCTTT
NA	TRBV7-7	15	TRBJ2-5	NA	CASSRLRGAQETQYF	TGTGCCAGCAGCCGCCTCCGGGGGGCCCAAGAGACCCAGTACTTC
NA	TRBV5-1	14	TRBJ2-1	TRBD1	CASSTGQGGDEQFF	TGCGCCAGCAGCACGGGACAGGGGGGCGATGAGCAGTTCTTC
NA	TRBV5-4	16	TRBJ2-3	TRBD2	CASSLVQRGGTDTQYF	TGTGCCAGCAGCTTGGTCCAGCGGGGGGGCACAGATACGCAGTATTTT
few	TRBV6-5	15	TRBJ2-5	TRBD1	CASRGTGNPSETQYF	TGTGCCAGCAGAGGGACAGGGAACCCCTCGGAGACCCAGTACTTC
NA	TRBV5-3	19	TRBJ1-5	TRBD1	CARSLAGTGLWGSNQPQHF	TGTGCCAGAAGCTTGGCCGGGACAGGGTTGTGGGGTAGCAATCAGCCCCAGCATTTT
NA	TRBV7-8	17	TRBJ1-3	NA	CASSLMARTTAGNTIYF	TGTGCCAGCAGCTTAATGGCTCGGACAACCGCTGGAAACACCATATATTTT
once	TRBV11-3	19	TRBJ1-6	NA	CASSLRVARTSSYNSPLHF	TGTGCCAGCAGCCTCAGGGTGGCAAGAACCAGCTCCTATAATTCACCCCTCCACTTT
few	TRBV19	14	TRBJ2-7	TRBD1	CASSIYRGQGEQYF	TGTGCCAGTAGTATCTACAGGGGGCAGGGCGAGCAGTACTTC
NA	TRBV10-3	15	TRBJ2-1	NA	CAISESRQGYNEQFF	TGTGCCATCAGTGAGTCACGTCAGGGGTACAATGAGCAGTTCTTC
few	TRBV7-3	15	TRBJ2-3	TRBD2	CASSLEAGVADTQYF	TGTGCCAGCAGCTTAGAGGCGGGGGTGGCAGATACGCAGTATTTT
few	TRBV11-3	17	TRBJ2-3	NA	CASSLDLGGDTTDTQYF	TGTGCCAGCAGCTTAGATCTTGGAGGGGATACCACAGATACGCAGTATTTT
NA	TRBV30	12	TRBJ2-5	NA	CAWREDQETQYF	TGTGCCTGGAGGGAGGACCAAGAGACCCAGTACTTC